The 21 T cell receptor beta chains given below trace back to one sample, sequenced in a study of control samples from healthy donors and cancer patients. Profiling relied on immunoSEQ multiplex PCR, and the TCRdb table lists in-frame clones only, not all of them. Among 170,000 or so clones listed, around 91% were seen once. The sequenced material came from blood. All receptors derive from a woman aged 50 to 60 in good health.

The V and J genes are TRBV6-1 and TRBJ2-5; weak D call: TRBD2 (6 bases). Germline V gives CDR1 MNHNS, CDR2 SASEGT. This CDR3 is 16 amino acids long. Trimming pared 0 bases from V and 1 base from J, leaving 12 bases between. The CDR3 region has the DNA TGTGCCAGCAGTGAAGCCCGGACGGGACTCCAAGAGACCCAGTACTTC. Translating it yields CASSEARTGLQETQYF.

The chain couples TRBV9 to TRBJ2-5; TRBD1 is a possible D gene (6 bases). CDR3 length equals 14 residues. Trimming removed 0 bases at V and 5 bases at J, with 11 bases between. Germline-derived CDR1 and CDR2 are SGDLS and YYNGEE. As DNA, the CDR3 is TGTGCCAGCAGCGTAGGAGGGGGATGGGAGACCCAGTACTTC. This gives the protein CASSVGGGWETQYF.

The genes are TRBV11-1 and TRBJ1-4; 9 positions match TRBD1. J was trimmed by 0 bases and V by 5 bases; bases with no gene match: 1. Germline V gene sequence: CDR1 SGHAT, CDR2 FQDESV (reference sequence). This CDR3 contains 15 residues. The CDR3 protein is CASSRDRATNEKLFF. The CDR3 DNA sequence: TGTGCCAGCAGCCGGGACAGGGCAACTAATGAAAAACTGTTTTTT.

The chain carries TRBV3-1 (or the pseudogene TRBV3-2) and TRBJ1-2; D not certain. V lost 3 bases to trimming and J lost 6 bases, with 8 bases between them. Germline lookup yields CDR1 LGHDT and CDR2 YNNKEL (reference sequence). CDR3 length: 12 amino acids. CDR3 in amino acids: CASSQGMDGYTF. The DNA for the CDR3 is TGTGCCAGCAGCCAGGGGATGGATGGCTACACCTTC.

For this clone: Additional DNA sequences in this sample encode the identical CDR3. The chain joins TRBV19 to TRBJ1-1; 9 bases are shared with TRBD1. V lost 6 bases to trimming and J lost 2 bases; unmatched junction nucleotides: 4. The V gene's germline CDR1 is LNHDA and CDR2 SQIVND (reference sequence). The CDR3 has 14 residues. CDR3 protein: CASSRDRVNTEAFF. CDR3 nucleotides: TGTGCCAGTAGCCGGGACAGGGTCAACACTGAAGCTTTCTTT.

The chain couples TRBV28 to TRBJ2-7; D uncertain. The length of the CDR3 is 13 residues. The germline V and J ends were trimmed by 2 bases and 9 bases, with 14 bases remaining between them. Germline V gene data show CDR1 as MDHEN and CDR2 as SYDVKM. CDR3 protein: CASSLVHAGGQYF. For the CDR3, the DNA is TGTGCCAGCAGTTTAGTCCATGCCGGCGGGCAGTACTTC.

The chain couples TRBV6-2 or TRBV6-3 to TRBJ2-7; TRBD2 agrees at 8 bases. The J segment lost 3 bases and the V segment lost 2 bases, leaving 6 bases of the junction unmatched. The CDR3 is made up of 15 amino acids. Germline V gives CDR1 MNHEY, CDR2 SVGEGT. CDR3 region: CASSYLGLAGYEQYF. The CDR3 DNA is TGTGCCAGCAGTTACCTAGGACTAGCCGGCTACGAGCAGTACTTC.

The J gene is TRBJ2-1, the V gene TRBV7-2; unclear D gene. This CDR3 contains 14 residues. From germline, CDR1 is SGHTA and CDR2 FQGNSA. V was shortened by 0 bases and J by 7 bases, with 10 bases between the two germline ends. This CDR3 reads CASSLAVGMNEQFF. Here the CDR3 DNA reads TGTGCCAGCAGCTTAGCGGTGGGAATGAATGAGCAGTTCTTC.

To note about this clone: Other DNA sequences in the same sample also yield this CDR3. The V call is TRBV7-2, the J call TRBJ1-1; 11 bases match TRBD1. Germline V CDR1 and CDR2: SGHTA, FQGNSA. CDR3 length equals 17 residues. After removal of 1 base from V and 4 bases from J, the junction contained 8 bases not matched to a gene. The CDR3 loop is CASSLGTGGVSGTEAFF. The CDR3 DNA is TGTGCCAGCAGCTTAGGGACAGGGGGCGTCTCCGGCACTGAAGCTTTCTTT.

CDR3 sequence reads: CASSVSAGGPNEQFF. The CDR3 DNA sequence: TGTGCCAGCAGCGTATCGGCGGGGGGGCCAAATGAGCAGTTCTTC. This chain links TRBV9 with TRBJ2-1; 9 bases line up with TRBD2. In germline, CDR1 is SGDLS, CDR2 YYNGEE. The CDR3 spans 15 residues. The V gene end was trimmed by 1 base and the J gene end by 7 bases; junction bases not matched to a gene: 6. Full variable domain (missing parts from reference TRBV9 and TRBJ2-1): DSGVTQTPKHLITATGQRVTLRCSPRSGDLSVYWYQQSLDQGLQFLIQYYNGEERAKGNILERFSAQQFPDLHSELNLSSLELGDSALYFCASSVSAGGPNEQFFGPGTRLTVL.

V gene TRBV28 combines with J gene TRBJ2-3, with 7 bases that match TRBD1. With V trimmed by 2 bases and J by 4 bases, 6 bases remained unmatched. Germline V gene data show CDR1 as MDHEN and CDR2 as SYDVKM. This CDR3 is built from 15 residues. CDR3: CASSLNRGLSDTQYF. For the CDR3, the DNA is TGTGCCAGCAGTTTAAATAGGGGGCTCTCAGATACGCAGTATTTT.

The chain carries TRBV10-3 and TRBJ1-1, with D hard to call. This CDR3 region has 15 residues. V was shortened by 6 bases and J by 4 bases, with 18 bases between the two germline ends. Germline V lookup: CDR1 ENHRY, CDR2 SYGVKD. The CDR3 loop reads CAIRTRATGGTEAFF. CDR3 nucleotides: TGTGCCATCAGGACCCGGGCTACGGGAGGCACTGAAGCTTTCTTT.

V usage is TRBV2 and J usage is TRBJ1-2; D may be TRBD1 (5 bases). Germline V CDR1 and CDR2: SNHLY, FYNNEI. The CDR3 loop spans 12 amino acids. Trimming removed 7 bases at V and 8 bases at J, with 14 bases between. The CDR3 spells CASILDIGGYTF. The DNA of the CDR3 is TGTGCCAGCATCTTGGACATCGGAGGCTACACCTTC.

This chain links TRBV30 with TRBJ2-3, with 12 bases fitting TRBD2. The CDR3 is 16 residues long. V lost 0 bases and J lost 3; bases outside the gene matches: 4. Per germline, CDR1 GTSNPN and CDR2 SVGIG (reference sequence). The DNA of the CDR3 is TGTGCCTGGAGTGTCGCTAGCGGGGGGGCAACAGATACGCAGTATTTT. Protein sequence: CAWSVASGGATDTQYF.

This chain connects TRBV18 to TRBJ1-1, with 8 bases matching TRBD1. The V segment lost 3 bases and the J segment 0 bases; nucleotides outside the gene matches: 6. The CDR3 is 16 amino acids. Looked up from germline, CDR1 is KGHSH and CDR2 is LQKENI. The CDR3 loop is CASSPRGQDMNTEAFF. CDR3 nucleotide sequence: TGTGCCAGCTCACCGAGGGGACAGGATATGAACACTGAAGCTTTCTTT.

The chain joins TRBV5-4 to TRBJ1-4; TRBD1 agrees at 7 bases. Trimming cost V 2 bases and J 5 bases; bases outside gene matches: 6. The length of the CDR3 is 15 residues. Germline assignment: CDR1 SGHNT and CDR2 YYREEE (reference sequence). The CDR3 DNA reads TGTGCCAGCAGCTTAGACAGGGTCGGGAATGAAAAACTGTTTTTT. This encodes CASSLDRVGNEKLFF.

The chain links TRBV10-3 to TRBJ2-3, with 8 nucleotides matching TRBD2. CDR1 and CDR2 (germline): ENHRY, SYGVKD. V shed 6 bases and J 5 bases; nucleotides not matched to a gene: 4. CDR3 length: 13 residues. The CDR3 DNA is TGTGCCATCAGCGGACTAGCAGTAGATACGCAGTATTTT. Protein: CAISGLAVDTQYF.

Comments on this clone: At the DNA level, this CDR3 is encoded by other sequences in the same sample as well. The V call is TRBV6-1, the J call TRBJ1-5, with no clear D. This CDR3 is 13 amino acids long. The V end lost 1 base, the J end lost 6 bases, and 7 bases lay between the germline ends. From germline, CDR1 is MNHNS and CDR2 SASEGT. The DNA for the CDR3 is TGTGCCAGCAGTGAAGGAGAAGCTCAGCCCCAGCATTTT. Translating it yields CASSEGEAQPQHF.

V usage is TRBV6-6 and J usage is TRBJ1-1; perhaps TRBD1 as D (5 bases). This CDR3 region has 14 residues. Germline-derived CDR1 and CDR2 are MNHNY and SVGAGI (reference sequence). Trimming took off 4 bases at V and 0 bases at J, with 9 bases between the two ends. The CDR3 here is CASSSTDLNTEAFF. DNA of the CDR3: TGTGCCAGCAGTTCGACAGACTTGAACACTGAAGCTTTCTTT.

V is TRBV4-3 and J is TRBJ1-2; tentative D call: TRBD1 (5 bases). The V gene lost 0 bases and the J gene lost 8 bases, with 16 bases spanning the gap. CDR1 is LGHNA and CDR2 is YSLEER in the germline V gene. The CDR3 is made up of 15 amino acids. The CDR3 loop is CASSQDRGGGRGYTF. The DNA for the CDR3 is TGCGCCAGCAGCCAAGATCGGGGGGGAGGGAGAGGCTACACCTTC.

The chain carries TRBV28 and TRBJ1-2, with 10 positions matching TRBD1. Trimming took 10 bases from V and 0 from J; bases not matched to a gene: 2. Germline V gene lookup returns CDR1 MDHEN and CDR2 SYDVKM. The CDR3 runs 13 residues. The CDR3 protein is CAIGQGANYGYTF. The CDR3 DNA reads TGTGCCATTGGACAGGGGGCTAACTATGGCTACACCTTC.